Each of the 27 T cell receptor beta chains below was sequenced from the same sample in a study of T cell responses to AZD1222 COVID-19 vaccine (dated by TCRdb to the early 2020s). The library came from the immunoSEQ multiplex PCR assay. Held by TCRdb, this immuneACCESS table contains in-frame sequences only and omits some clones. Under half of the omission traces to an unresolved V gene where checked; the cause of the rest is unknown. Present in this sample are about 92,000 clones, approximately 91% of which were seen just once. The ten largest clones take up about 20% of the sample. The sample's time point label, decoded: baseline before first vaccination. This sample comprised peripheral blood, obtained on day 0 of AZD1222 vaccination. The origin of the receptors is an adult in good health.

This sequence joins TRBV10-3 and TRBJ1-5; TRBD1 might be the D (6 bases). CDR1 is ENHRY and CDR2 is SYGVKD in the germline V gene. The CDR3 length is 14 residues. V gave up 1 base and J gave up 4 bases, with 8 bases separating them. The CDR3 region has the DNA TGTGCCATCAGTGAGTTACAGGGTAATCAGCCCCAGCATTTT. Encoded protein: CAISELQGNQPQHF.

The chain links TRBV5-6 to TRBJ1-5; D is uncertain. V was trimmed by 1 base and J by 3 bases, leaving 8 bases between them. This CDR3 has 14 amino acids. Germline V gives CDR1 SGHDT, CDR2 YYEEEE. The DNA for the CDR3 is TGTGCCAGCAGCTTGAAAGGTTTCAATCAGCCCCAGCATTTT. Its protein is CASSLKGFNQPQHF.

The chain carries TRBV29-1 and TRBJ2-7; D not certain. V lost 4 bases and J lost 5, with 12 bases in between. The CDR3 has 12 residues. The germline V gene encodes CDR1 SQVTM and CDR2 ANQGSEA. This chain's CDR3 is CSVVPAPDEQYF. The CDR3 coding sequence is TGCAGCGTTGTGCCCGCTCCGGACGAGCAGTACTTC.

The V gene is TRBV7-2, the J gene TRBJ2-4, with 7 bases aligning to TRBD1. J lost 7 bases, V lost 5 bases, and 5 bases had no gene match. This CDR3 has 13 amino acids. Germline CDR1 is SGHTA and CDR2 is FQGNSA. In DNA, the CDR3 is TGTGCCAGCAGCGAAGGGACAGTGAACATTCAGTACTTC. It is translated as CASSEGTVNIQYF.

The chain recombines TRBV7-2 with TRBJ1-1, with 7 bases lining up with TRBD1. Germline trimming cut 4 bases from V and 4 bases from J; bases unmatched to any gene: 15. The CDR3 contains 17 residues. The germline V gene has CDR1 SGHTA and CDR2 FQGNSA. The chain's CDR3 is CASSYNPTGPDSTEAFF. CDR3 nucleotide sequence: TGTGCCAGCAGCTATAATCCGACAGGGCCTGATAGCACTGAAGCTTTCTTT.

This chain links TRBV28 with TRBJ1-2; the match to TRBD1 covers 10 bases. There are 16 residues in the CDR3. Per germline, CDR1 MDHEN and CDR2 SYDVKM. After removal of 1 base from V and 5 bases from J, the junction contained 7 bases not matched to a gene. The CDR3 nucleotides are TGTGCCAGCAGTTTATTCCGGGACAGGGGTTTGTATGGCTACACCTTC. This sequence encodes CASSLFRDRGLYGYTF.

The rearrangement uses TRBV19 and TRBJ2-6, with TRBD1 as a possible D gene (5 bases). Trimming shortened V by 6 bases and J by 1 base, and 13 bases separated the two germline ends. Germline loops: CDR1 LNHDA, CDR2 SQIVND (reference sequence). The CDR3 runs to 16 residues. The CDR3 DNA reads as TGTGCCAGTAGCCACTCAGGGTTGTCTGGGGCCAACGTCCTGACTTTC. Its protein product is CASSHSGLSGANVLTF.

This clone was found once. The V gene is TRBV28, the J gene TRBJ2-5; 8 nucleotides align to TRBD2. This CDR3 has 14 amino acids. Germline V gene data show CDR1 as MDHEN and CDR2 as SYDVKM. Germline trimming cut 7 bases from V and 7 bases from J; bases unmatched to any gene: 11. CDR3 nucleotides: TGTGCCAGCACCCCGGGAGGGACCCTGGGGACCCAGTACTTC. It codes for CASTPGGTLGTQYF.

The CDR3 sequence: CASSVGRDRSYEQYF. DNA of the CDR3: TGTGCCAGCAGCGTAGGCCGGGACAGGTCCTACGAGCAGTACTTC. The chain has TRBV9 and TRBJ2-7; 8 bases agree with TRBD1. The length of the CDR3 is 15 residues. With 0 bases clipped from V and 1 base from J, the junction kept 3 bases outside the gene matches. Per the germline V gene, CDR1 is SGDLS and CDR2 is YYNGEE.

CDR3 coding DNA: TGTGCCAGCAGCTTTCTGGGAATGGACTACGAGCAGTACTTC. It codes for CASSFLGMDYEQYF. The chain employs TRBV7-9 and TRBJ2-7; no definite D call. This CDR3 is built from 14 residues. The germline V and J ends were trimmed by 3 bases and 3 bases, with 12 bases remaining between them. Germline CDR1 reads SEHNR; CDR2 reads FQNEAQ (reference sequence). Complete variable domain (other parts from reference TRBV7-9 and TRBJ2-7): DTGVSQNPRHKITKRGQNVTFRCDPISEHNRLYWYRQTLGQGPEFLTYFQNEAQLEKSRLLSDRFSAERPKGSFSTLEIQRTEQGDSAMYLCASSFLGMDYEQYFGPGTRLTVT.

This chain uses TRBV7-3 with TRBJ2-5, with unresolved D. Trimming pared 0 bases from V and 5 bases from J, leaving 7 bases between. CDR1 and CDR2 from the germline V gene are SGHTA and FQGTGA. This CDR3 comprises 13 residues. CDR3 region: CASSLTVFETQYF. CDR3 DNA sequence: TGTGCCAGCAGCTTAACAGTGTTTGAGACCCAGTACTTC.

This sequence joins TRBV5-6 and TRBJ2-7; D is undetermined. This CDR3 comprises 15 residues. Germline assignment: CDR1 SGHDT and CDR2 YYEEEE. V was pared by 6 bases and J by 0 bases, with 16 bases between. This CDR3 reads CASTSRWQTSYEQYF. CDR3 bases: TGTGCCAGCACCTCCAGGTGGCAGACCTCCTACGAGCAGTACTTC.

This chain links TRBV7-9 with TRBJ2-7; possible D gene TRBD1, 6 bases. CDR3 length: 14 amino acids. V gave up 4 bases and J gave up 5 bases, with 15 bases separating them. Looked up from germline, CDR1 is SEHNR and CDR2 is FQNEAQ (reference sequence). CDR3: CASSSTGTRNEQYF. In nucleotides, the CDR3 is TGTGCCAGCAGCTCGACCGGGACACGGAACGAGCAGTACTTC.

This rearrangement joins TRBV9 to TRBJ2-5; 10 bases are a match to TRBD2. Per the germline V gene, CDR1 is SGDLS and CDR2 is YYNGEE. V gave up 0 bases and J gave up 3 bases; unmatched junction bases: 2. The CDR3 has 15 amino acids. CDR3 DNA sequence: TGTGCCAGCAGCGTAGTTGGGACTAGCGAAGAGACCCAGTACTTC. Translation: CASSVVGTSEETQYF.

This chain uses TRBV19 with TRBJ1-2; perhaps TRBD1 as D (5 bases). Germline V gene data show CDR1 as LNHDA and CDR2 as SQIVND (reference sequence). Trimming left V 3 bases short and J 8 bases short, with 13 bases between. This CDR3 has 13 residues. The CDR3 DNA follows: TGTGCCAGTAGTATTGGGCAGGGAGGCGGCTACACCTTC. This gives the protein CASSIGQGGGYTF. The full variable domain, in which reference TRBV19 and TRBJ1-2 provide the parts outside the CDR3, is DGGITQSPKYLFRKEGQNVTLSCEQNLNHDAMYWYRQDPGQGLRLIYYSQIVNDFQKGDIAEGYSVSREKKESFPLTVTSAQKNPTAFYLCASSIGQGGGYTFGSGTRLTVV.

The V call is TRBV3-1 (or the pseudogene TRBV3-2), the J call TRBJ1-3, with no clear D. The CDR3 runs 14 residues. Trimming removed 1 base at V and 4 bases at J, with 8 bases between. Germline V gives CDR1 LGHDT, CDR2 YNNKEL (reference sequence). The CDR3 DNA follows: TGTGCCAGCAGCCAAGGGGTGCGGGGAAACACCATATATTTT. The encoded protein is CASSQGVRGNTIYF.

The chain is built from TRBV7-8 and TRBJ2-7; 8 bases are shared with TRBD1. CDR3 length: 15 residues. With V trimmed by 4 bases and J by 5 bases, 10 bases remained unmatched. The germline gives CDR1 SGHVS, CDR2 FQNEAQ. The CDR3 DNA is TGTGCCAGCAGCTCAAGGACAGGGCGTCCCGACGAGCAGTACTTC. It is translated as CASSSRTGRPDEQYF.

V usage is TRBV7-2 and J usage is TRBJ1-4, with D tentatively TRBD1 (5 bases). The CDR3 runs 13 residues. V was shortened by 6 bases and J by 5 bases, with 10 bases between the two germline ends. The V gene's germline CDR1 is SGHTA and CDR2 FQGNSA. The CDR3 spells CASREGWNEKLFF. For the CDR3, the DNA is TGTGCCAGCAGGGAGGGGTGGAATGAAAAACTGTTTTTT.

The rearrangement joins TRBV4-3 to TRBJ2-7; no clear D. The CDR3 sequence is 15 residues long. Germline assignment: CDR1 LGHNA and CDR2 YSLEER. V lost 0 bases and J 6 bases, leaving 15 bases between the germline ends. CDR3 sequence reads: CASSQEARSFSEQYF. The CDR3, as DNA: TGCGCCAGCAGCCAAGAAGCTAGAAGCTTTAGCGAGCAGTACTTC.

The chain combines TRBV5-1 with TRBJ2-1; no clear D. The CDR3 consists of 13 residues. Trimming took 6 bases from V and 6 from J, leaving 13 bases between them. Germline V gene lookup returns CDR1 SGHRS and CDR2 YFSETQ. The CDR3 region is CASTLTNTNEQFF. CDR3 sequence (DNA): TGCGCCAGCACCCTGACCAATACCAATGAGCAGTTCTTC.

The CDR3 protein is CSARTGGGYEQYF. Here the CDR3 DNA reads TGCAGCGCCAGGACAGGGGGTGGCTACGAGCAGTACTTC. The rearrangement links TRBV29-1 to TRBJ2-7; 10 nucleotides line up with TRBD1. V dropped 7 bases and J dropped 3; count of bases not matched to a gene: 6. This CDR3 region has 13 residues. Germline V CDR1 and CDR2: SQVTM, ANQGSEA.

This chain joins TRBV27 and TRBJ2-1; possible D gene TRBD1, 6 bases. This CDR3 is built from 16 residues. V was cut by 6 bases and J by 5 bases, with 20 bases left in between. Germline V CDR1 and CDR2: MNHEY, SMNVEV (reference sequence). In DNA, the CDR3 is TGTGCCAGCAGGGTTCTGGGGGCAACGATAAACAATGAGCAGTTCTTC. The encoded protein is CASRVLGATINNEQFF.

The chain joins TRBV25-1 to TRBJ1-1; 10 nucleotides align to TRBD1. Germline trimming cut 8 bases from V and 2 bases from J; bases unmatched to any gene: 14. This CDR3 has 17 amino acids. Germline V CDR1 and CDR2: MGHDK, SYGVNS. CDR3 sequence (DNA): TGTGCCAGCCCAAGACAGGGGGCGCCAGCGGATAACACTGAAGCTTTCTTT. Protein: CASPRQGAPADNTEAFF.

The genes are TRBV4-3 and TRBJ2-7; D is perhaps TRBD1 (5 bases). V gave up 3 bases and J gave up 1 base, with 7 bases separating them. The CDR3 consists of 13 residues. Germline lookup yields CDR1 LGHNA and CDR2 YSLEER. CDR3 nucleotides: TGCGCCAGCAGCCACGACAGTTCCTACGAGCAGTACTTC. It translates to CASSHDSSYEQYF.

The chain links TRBV7-2 to TRBJ1-5; 7 nucleotides agree with TRBD1. Trimming cost V 4 bases and J 0 bases; bases outside gene matches: 6. The CDR3 contains 16 residues. CDR1 and CDR2 from the germline V gene are SGHTA and FQGNSA. The CDR3: CASSSRRTGSNQPQHF. The DNA for the CDR3 is TGTGCCAGCAGCTCCCGCCGGACAGGTAGCAATCAGCCCCAGCATTTT.

The chain joins TRBV27 to TRBJ1-3; 7 bases match TRBD1. Looked up from germline, CDR1 is MNHEY and CDR2 is SMNVEV (reference sequence). V was pared by 5 bases and J by 4 bases, with 5 bases of the junction left unmatched. This CDR3 has 14 amino acids. CDR3 amino acids: CASSTGVGGNTIYF. In DNA, the CDR3 is TGTGCCAGCAGTACAGGGGTCGGGGGAAACACCATATATTTT.

This clone was seen once. This rearrangement joins TRBV7-2 to TRBJ1-2; D uncertain. Trimming cost V 4 bases and J 8 bases, with 20 bases left between them. The CDR3 is made up of 15 amino acids. Germline assignment: CDR1 SGHTA and CDR2 FQGNSA. CDR3 coding DNA: TGTGCCAGCAGCTCTAGAATGGTAGGGCGGTACGGCTACACCTTC. It codes for CASSSRMVGRYGYTF.